This TCR beta chain was found in a study of Ad26.COV2.S vaccination and SARS-CoV-2 variants. The table came from immunoSEQ multiplex PCR; TCRdb's copy has only in-frame clones and leaves some out. The data contain about 260,000 clones, around nine tenths of them singletons. The V gene's germline CDR1 is LNHDA and CDR2 SQIVND (reference sequence). The V and J ends lost 1 base and 0 bases respectively, with 7 bases between them. The length of the CDR3 is 15 residues. This clone was counted a few times. The same CDR3 arises from other DNA sequences in this sample as well. Sample treatment: 19 received Ad26.COV2.S at low or high dose, single or two shots; about 5 received placebo; per-sample allocation not given. The samples date from day 63 after the first vaccine or placebo injection.

The clonotype originates from a person between 18 and 59 years old who received the Ad26.COV2.S COVID-19 vaccine or a placebo. The material sequenced was peripheral blood, taken in a trial of Ad26.COV2.S vaccine versus placebo. The V and J genes are TRBV19 and TRBJ2-1; maybe TRBD2 (6 bases). The CDR3 region has the DNA TGTGCCAGTAGTATAGGGGGAGGCTCCTACAATGAGCAGTTCTTC. It translates to CASSIGGGSYNEQFF. The full variable domain, rest sourced from reference TRBV19 and TRBJ2-1, is DGGITQSPKYLFRKEGQNVTLSCEQNLNHDAMYWYRQDPGQGLRLIYYSQIVNDFQKGDIAEGYSVSREKKESFPLTVTSAQKNPTAFYLCASSIGGGSYNEQFFGPGTRLTVL.